The clone carrying this T cell receptor beta chain has a handful of counts. Its antigen is still unknown. The sample comes from a study of blood T cells in healthy people across ages. Study-level points and caveats: A greater number of naive CD4+ cells and higher diversity distinguished long-lived donors from aged donors.

Through a sample-barcoded 5' primer and a J-beta primer mix, a second PCR was run for about 6 to 11 cycles. TCRdb fed the 5' RACE reads into MiXCR, producing one record per CDR3 protein. The sample lists 700,000 or so distinct CDR3 sequences; over 20% were seen once. Germline loops: CDR1 SQVTM, CDR2 ANQGSEA. The CDR3 contains 13 residues. This clonotype was sampled from a man aged 70 or older in good health. The V and J genes are TRBV29-1 and TRBJ2-5, with 7 bases lining up with TRBD1. The last part of the DNA fits TRBJ2-1 better; the J call may be wrong. Sample: blood. The CDR3 spells CSATVTGYNEQFF. For the CDR3, the DNA is TGCAGCGCTACAGTGACAGGGTACAATGAGCAGTTCTTC.